This TCR beta chain derives from a study of shared clonotypes between healthy human individuals. The study's findings and limits: Rarefaction revealed incomplete sorted-subset sequencing despite large depth. Non-shared clonotypes showed lower generation probabilities than clonotypes common to all four donors.

The naive CD8 population came from CD45RO-negative cells selected for CCR7, without terminally differentiated effector memory CD45RA+ cells. Healthy HIV-negative adults with no recent acute infections or vaccinations were recruited as donors. Trimming took off 3 bases at V and 2 bases at J, with 8 bases between the two ends. Germline V gene sequence: CDR1 SGHNT, CDR2 YYREEE (reference sequence). The CDR3 has 13 amino acids. The authors loaded roughly 200 ng DNA, approximately 30,000 T cell genomes, into sorted-subset replicate PCRs. Sequencing used immunoSEQ multiplex PCR; TCRdb keeps in-frame clones, though not all of them. The profile covers around 560,000 clones, with roughly 95% appearing a single time and around 0.11% taken by the ten largest. About this clone itself: Its antigen remains unidentified.

The sequencing input was naive CD8+ T cells sorted from blood. This clonotype was sampled from a woman aged 25 to 45 in good health. This chain connects TRBV5-4 to TRBJ1-2; D remains ambiguous. The CDR3 protein is CASSYAGNYGYTF. The CDR3 region has the DNA TGTGCCAGCAGCTACGCTGGAAACTATGGCTACACCTTC.